What follows are 17 T cell receptor beta chains derived from one specimen sequenced in a study of cytomegalovirus exposure and HLA in healthy donors. Researchers ran the PCR with 60 Vbeta and 13 Jbeta primers. Clones were sequenced by immunoSEQ multiplex PCR, and TCRdb holds only the in-frame ones, with some missing. The sample consists of about 92,000 clones, roughly 86% of them appearing once. The sequenced material came from PBMCs. The source of these receptors is a woman between 18 and 30 years old in good health and CMV-seropositive.

J is TRBJ1-1 and V is TRBV6-5; D is undetermined. Germline values: CDR1 MNHEY, CDR2 SVGAGI. CDR3 length: 15 amino acids. The V end was cut by 0 bases, the J end by 10 bases, with 18 bases between. The CDR3: CASSYSIGGRQVAFF. The CDR3 bases are TGTGCCAGCAGTTACTCGATAGGTGGGAGGCAGGTAGCTTTCTTT.

This chain links TRBV5-1 with TRBJ2-3; no firm D call. The CDR3 loop spans 13 amino acids. Germline CDR1 and CDR2: SGHRS and YFSETQ. V gave up 10 bases and J gave up 1 base, with 13 bases separating them. In nucleotides, the CDR3 is TGCGCCTCGAGCGCGGTGGGCACAGATACGCAGTATTTT. It translates to CASSAVGTDTQYF.

Remarks on this clone: A read error may produce the germline difference seen at one junction end. The chain carries TRBV5-1 and TRBJ2-4; 8 bases are a match to TRBD1. Germline V gene sequence: CDR1 SGHRS, CDR2 YFSETQ. The CDR3 extends over 12 amino acids. The CDR3 spells CASSLGQGITHF. CDR3 sequence (DNA): TGCGCCAGCAGCTTGGGACAGGGGATCACGCACTTC.

The chain employs TRBV6-1 and TRBJ1-1, with D possibly being TRBD1 (6 bases). Per the germline V gene, CDR1 is MNHNS and CDR2 is SASEGT. The CDR3 extends over 15 amino acids. The V and J ends lost 11 bases and 0 bases respectively, with 19 bases between them. The CDR3 DNA is TGTGCCGCGACCGGACCGACAGGCATGAACACTGAAGCTTTCTTT. Amino acid sequence: CAATGPTGMNTEAFF.

This chain links TRBV27 with TRBJ1-1; TRBD1 matches at 8 bases. The ends lost 10 bases at V and 6 bases at J; junction bases unmatched: 13. The CDR3 is 14 amino acids. From germline, CDR1 is MNHEY and CDR2 SMNVEV (reference sequence). This chain's CDR3 is CATQLRPGGAEAFF. Written as DNA, the CDR3 is TGTGCCACCCAATTGCGCCCAGGGGGCGCTGAAGCTTTCTTT.

J is TRBJ1-2 and V is TRBV29-1, with TRBD1 as a possible D gene (6 bases). This CDR3 contains 13 residues. Germline CDR1 reads SQVTM; CDR2 reads ANQGSEA. Trimming shortened V by 5 bases and J by 5 bases, and 15 bases separated the two germline ends. DNA of the CDR3: TGCAGCGTTCGGACAGAGGACCGATATGGCTACACCTTC. Amino acid sequence: CSVRTEDRYGYTF.

The gene calls are TRBV7-3 and TRBJ1-1; 7 nucleotides line up with TRBD1. Trimming took 2 bases from V and 1 from J; bases not matched to a gene: 7. The CDR3 has 16 residues. The germline gives CDR1 SGHTA, CDR2 FQGTGA. CDR3 sequence: CASSLLGGAGNTEAFF. CDR3 coding DNA: TGTGCCAGCAGCTTATTAGGGGGCGCCGGGAACACTGAAGCTTTCTTT.

This clone was seen only a few times. The V call is TRBV7-6, the J call TRBJ2-3; 8 bases line up with TRBD2. The CDR3 runs to 14 residues. Losses at the gene ends were 5 bases for V and 4 bases for J; bases not matched to a gene: 5. Germline CDR1 reads SGHVS; CDR2 reads FNYEAQ. The CDR3 bases are TGTGCCAGCAGCCCCGGGGGGGACGCAGATACGCAGTATTTT. Protein: CASSPGGDADTQYF.

The chain uses TRBV28 and TRBJ2-7, with 9 bases aligning to TRBD1. Germline V lookup: CDR1 MDHEN, CDR2 SYDVKM. V shed 8 bases and J 3 bases; nucleotides not matched to a gene: 23. The CDR3 is 19 amino acids. The CDR3 DNA sequence: TGTGCCAGCTTAGGGGAGCGGGACAGGGTTCGGGGCTACTACTACGAGCAGTACTTC. Its translation: CASLGERDRVRGYYYEQYF.

The chain has TRBV20-1 and TRBJ1-1; D remains ambiguous. The V gene's germline CDR1 is DFQATT and CDR2 SNEGSKA (reference sequence). The CDR3 has 11 amino acids. V was cut by 1 base and J by 7 bases, with 7 bases left in between. The CDR3: CSARGGDEAFF. Here the CDR3 DNA reads TGCAGTGCTAGAGGAGGTGATGAAGCTTTCTTT.

The gene calls are TRBV12-5 and TRBJ1-3; 7 bases match TRBD1. The V segment lost 5 bases and the J segment 5 bases; nucleotides outside the gene matches: 3. CDR3 length: 13 amino acids. Germline assignment: CDR1 LGHNT and CDR2 FRNRAP. The CDR3 region is CASGPTGRNTIYF. The CDR3 region has the DNA TGTGCTAGTGGTCCGACAGGGAGAAACACCATATATTTT.

This clone was detected only once. This sample also contains other DNA sequences that code for the same CDR3. The rearrangement links TRBV25-1 to TRBJ2-5; tentative D call: TRBD1 (5 bases). The CDR3 has 15 amino acids. Per germline, CDR1 MGHDK and CDR2 SYGVNS. V gave up 3 bases and J gave up 2 bases, with 13 bases separating them. In DNA, the CDR3 is TGTGCCAGCAGTGACCGAGACAGAGAACAAGAGACCCAGTACTTC. It encodes CASSDRDREQETQYF.

This clone was observed a few times. This chain joins TRBV4-1 and TRBJ1-4, with D hard to call. The ends were cut back, 4 bases at V and 0 bases at J, with 9 bases in the middle. Germline loops: CDR1 MGHRA, CDR2 YSYEKL. The CDR3 sequence is 15 residues long. The CDR3 sequence: CASSLFSATNEKLFF. CDR3 DNA: TGCGCCAGCAGCCTTTTCAGTGCAACTAATGAAAAACTGTTTTTT.

This clone was counted a single time. V and J are TRBV5-1 and TRBJ2-5; D possibly corresponds to TRBD2 (6 bases). The length of the CDR3 is 16 residues. V gave up 7 bases and J gave up 1 base, with 20 bases separating them. Germline V lookup: CDR1 SGHRS, CDR2 YFSETQ. CDR3 nucleotides: TGCGCCAGCCGCCTCGGGGGAGTTGGGACCCAAGAGACCCAGTACTTC. Protein product: CASRLGGVGTQETQYF. Full variable domain (rest looked up from reference TRBV5-1 and TRBJ2-5): KAGVTQTPRYLIKTRGQQVTLSCSPISGHRSVSWYQQTPGQGLQFLFEYFSETQRNKGNFPGRFSGRQFSNSRSEMNVSTLELGDSALYLCASRLGGVGTQETQYFGPGTRLLVL.

The gene calls are TRBV4-1 and TRBJ1-2, with D tentatively TRBD1 (5 bases). The ends were cut back, 0 bases at V and 0 bases at J, with 17 bases in the middle. CDR3 length: 18 amino acids. Germline loops: CDR1 MGHRA, CDR2 YSYEKL. The CDR3 DNA sequence: TGCGCCAGCAGCCAAGATCGGGGGTCAGGGAAAGCTAACTATGGCTACACCTTC. The encoded protein is CASSQDRGSGKANYGYTF.

The chain uses TRBV28 and TRBJ1-1; no clear D gene. V gave up 5 bases and J gave up 3 bases, with 16 bases separating them. CDR1 MDHEN and CDR2 SYDVKM come from the germline V gene. The CDR3 runs 15 residues. The CDR3 spells CASSLSSGGYTEAFF. The CDR3 coding sequence is TGTGCCAGCAGTCTATCCTCGGGAGGGTACACTGAAGCTTTCTTT.

The chain recombines TRBV30 with TRBJ2-1, with D maybe TRBD2 (6 bases). V was pared by 4 bases and J by 6 bases, with 28 bases between. The CDR3 loop spans 18 amino acids. Germline V gene sequence: CDR1 GTSNPN, CDR2 SVGIG (reference sequence). CDR3 bases: TGTGCCTGGACTGGTTTTACGGGGGTTTTCTCCTTCGTCAATGAGCAGTTCTTC. Amino acid sequence: CAWTGFTGVFSFVNEQFF.